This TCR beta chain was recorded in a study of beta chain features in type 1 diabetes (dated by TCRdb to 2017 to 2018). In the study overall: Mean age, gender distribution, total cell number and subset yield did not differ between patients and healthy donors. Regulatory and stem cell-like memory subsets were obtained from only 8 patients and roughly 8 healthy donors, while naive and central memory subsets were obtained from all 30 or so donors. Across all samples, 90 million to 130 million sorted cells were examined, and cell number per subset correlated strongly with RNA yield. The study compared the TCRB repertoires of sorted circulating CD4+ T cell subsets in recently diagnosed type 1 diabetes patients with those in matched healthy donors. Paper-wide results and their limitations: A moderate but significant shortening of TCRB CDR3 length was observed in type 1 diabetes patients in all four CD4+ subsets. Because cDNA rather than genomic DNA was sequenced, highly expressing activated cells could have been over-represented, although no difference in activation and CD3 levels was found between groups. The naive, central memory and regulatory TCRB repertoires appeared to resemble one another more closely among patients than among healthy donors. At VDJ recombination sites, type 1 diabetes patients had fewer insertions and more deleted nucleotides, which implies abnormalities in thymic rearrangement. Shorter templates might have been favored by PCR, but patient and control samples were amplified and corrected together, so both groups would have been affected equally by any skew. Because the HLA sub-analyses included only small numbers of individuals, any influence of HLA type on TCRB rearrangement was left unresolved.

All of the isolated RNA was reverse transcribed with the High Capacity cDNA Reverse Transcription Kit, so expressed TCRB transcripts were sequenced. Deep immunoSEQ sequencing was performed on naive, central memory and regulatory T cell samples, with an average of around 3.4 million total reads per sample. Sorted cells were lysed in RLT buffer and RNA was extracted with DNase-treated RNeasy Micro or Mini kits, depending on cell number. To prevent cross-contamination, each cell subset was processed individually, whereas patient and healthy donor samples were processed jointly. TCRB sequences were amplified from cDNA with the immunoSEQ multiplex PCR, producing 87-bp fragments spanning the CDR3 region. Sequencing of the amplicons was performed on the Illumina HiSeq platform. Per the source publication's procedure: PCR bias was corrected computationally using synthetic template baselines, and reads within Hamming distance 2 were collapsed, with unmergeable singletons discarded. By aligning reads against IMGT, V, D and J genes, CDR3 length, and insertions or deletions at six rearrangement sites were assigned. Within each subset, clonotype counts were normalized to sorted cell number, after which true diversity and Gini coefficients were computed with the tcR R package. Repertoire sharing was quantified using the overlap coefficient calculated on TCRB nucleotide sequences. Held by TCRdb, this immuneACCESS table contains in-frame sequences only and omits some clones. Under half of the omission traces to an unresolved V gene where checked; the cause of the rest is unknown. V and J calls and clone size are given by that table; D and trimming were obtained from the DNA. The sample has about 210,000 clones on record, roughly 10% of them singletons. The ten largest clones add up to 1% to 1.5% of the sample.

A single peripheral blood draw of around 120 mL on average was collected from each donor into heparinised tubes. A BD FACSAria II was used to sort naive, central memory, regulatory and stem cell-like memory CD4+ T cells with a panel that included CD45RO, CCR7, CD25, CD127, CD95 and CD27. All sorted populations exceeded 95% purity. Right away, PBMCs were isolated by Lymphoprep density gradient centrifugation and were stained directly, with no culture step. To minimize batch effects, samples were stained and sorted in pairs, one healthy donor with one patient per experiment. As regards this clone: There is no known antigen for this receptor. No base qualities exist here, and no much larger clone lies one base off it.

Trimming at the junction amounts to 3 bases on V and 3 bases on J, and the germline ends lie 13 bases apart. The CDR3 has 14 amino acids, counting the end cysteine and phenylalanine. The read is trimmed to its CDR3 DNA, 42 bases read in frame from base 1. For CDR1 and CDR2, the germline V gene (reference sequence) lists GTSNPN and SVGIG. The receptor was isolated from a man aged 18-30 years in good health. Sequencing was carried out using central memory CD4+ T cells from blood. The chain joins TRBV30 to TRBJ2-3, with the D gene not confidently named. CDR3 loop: CAWRVWDRTDTQYF. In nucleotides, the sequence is TGTGCCTGGAGGGTATGGGATCGGACAGATACGCAGTATTTT. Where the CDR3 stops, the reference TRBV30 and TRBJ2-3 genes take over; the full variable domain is SQTIHQWPATLVQPVGSPLSLECTVEGTSNPNLYWYRQAAGRGLQLLFYSVGIGQISSEVPQNLSASRPQDRQFILSSKKLLLSDSGFYLCAWRVWDRTDTQYFGPGTRLTVL.